The source of this TCR beta chain is a study of shared clonotypes between healthy human individuals. The overall study: CD4 naive and memory got three plates each, CD8 naive two, CD8 memory one. Findings and caveats of the study: The study generally estimated greater richness for naive than memory subsets.

The table came from immunoSEQ multiplex PCR; TCRdb's copy has only in-frame clones and leaves some out. The sample yields about 1.5 million clones, 95% to 99% seen once. This CDR3 spans 14 amino acids. Germline V gives CDR1 SGHRS, CDR2 YFSETQ. Trimming took off 0 bases at V and 1 base at J, with 7 bases between the two ends. As to this clone: No antigen is known for it.

Material for sequencing was naive CD4+ T cells sorted from blood. The subset was: CD45RA+ positively selected. The genes are TRBV5-1 and TRBJ2-5; D not resolved. This receptor was taken from a man aged 30 to 45 in good health. The CDR3 sequence: CASSLGKTQETQYF. CDR3 coding DNA: TGCGCCAGCAGCTTGGGGAAGACCCAAGAGACCCAGTACTTC.